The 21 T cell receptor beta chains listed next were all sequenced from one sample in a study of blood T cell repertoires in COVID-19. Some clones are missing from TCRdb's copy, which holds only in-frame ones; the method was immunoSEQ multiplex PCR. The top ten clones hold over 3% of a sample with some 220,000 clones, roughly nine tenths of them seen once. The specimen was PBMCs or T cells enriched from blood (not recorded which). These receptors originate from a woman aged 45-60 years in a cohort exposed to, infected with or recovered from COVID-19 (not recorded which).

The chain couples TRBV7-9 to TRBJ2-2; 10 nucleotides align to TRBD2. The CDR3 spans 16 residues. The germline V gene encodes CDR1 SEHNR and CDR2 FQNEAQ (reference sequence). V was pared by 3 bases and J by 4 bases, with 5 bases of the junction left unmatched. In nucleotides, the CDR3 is TGTGCCAGCAGCTTTTGGTCTAGCGGGGGCACCGGGGAGCTGTTTTTT. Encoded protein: CASSFWSSGGTGELFF.

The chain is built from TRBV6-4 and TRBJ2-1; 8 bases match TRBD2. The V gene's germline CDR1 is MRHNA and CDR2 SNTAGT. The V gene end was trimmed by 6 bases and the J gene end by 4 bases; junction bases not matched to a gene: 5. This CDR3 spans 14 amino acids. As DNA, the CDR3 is TGTGCCAGCAGCCGAGCGGGGGATTACAATGAGCAGTTCTTC. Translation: CASSRAGDYNEQFF.

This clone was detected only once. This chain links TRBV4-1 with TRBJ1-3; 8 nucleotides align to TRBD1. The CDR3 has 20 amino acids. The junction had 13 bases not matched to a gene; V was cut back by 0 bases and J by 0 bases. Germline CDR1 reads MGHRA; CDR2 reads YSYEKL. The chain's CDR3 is CASSQEADRVRRSSGNTIYF. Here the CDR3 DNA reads TGCGCCAGCAGCCAAGAGGCGGACAGGGTCCGTCGTTCCTCTGGAAACACCATATATTTT.

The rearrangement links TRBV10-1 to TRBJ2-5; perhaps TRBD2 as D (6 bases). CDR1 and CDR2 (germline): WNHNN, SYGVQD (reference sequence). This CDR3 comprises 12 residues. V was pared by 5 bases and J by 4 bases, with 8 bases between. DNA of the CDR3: TGCGCCAGCAGTATCGGGGGAGAGACCCAGTACTTC. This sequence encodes CASSIGGETQYF.

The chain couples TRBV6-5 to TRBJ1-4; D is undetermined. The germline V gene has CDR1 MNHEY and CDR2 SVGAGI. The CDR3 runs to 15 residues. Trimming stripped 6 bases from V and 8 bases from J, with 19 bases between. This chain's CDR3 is CASSPREGPGEKLFF. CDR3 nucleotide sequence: TGTGCCAGCAGCCCCCGGGAAGGGCCCGGGGAAAAACTGTTTTTT.

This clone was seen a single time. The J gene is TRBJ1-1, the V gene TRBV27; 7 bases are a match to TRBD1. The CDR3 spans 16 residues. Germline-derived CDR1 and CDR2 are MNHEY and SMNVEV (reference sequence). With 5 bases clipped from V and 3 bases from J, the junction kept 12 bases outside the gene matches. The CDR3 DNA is TGTGCCAGCAGTCCGTGGAGGGCAGGGGGGTACACTGAAGCTTTCTTT. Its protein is CASSPWRAGGYTEAFF.

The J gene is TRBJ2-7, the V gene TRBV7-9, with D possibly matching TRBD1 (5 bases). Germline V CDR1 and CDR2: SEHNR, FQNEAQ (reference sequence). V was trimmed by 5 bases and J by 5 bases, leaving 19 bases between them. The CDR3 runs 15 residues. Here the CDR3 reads CASSKQGSGFDEQYF. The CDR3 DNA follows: TGTGCCAGCAGCAAACAAGGATCAGGGTTCGACGAGCAGTACTTC.

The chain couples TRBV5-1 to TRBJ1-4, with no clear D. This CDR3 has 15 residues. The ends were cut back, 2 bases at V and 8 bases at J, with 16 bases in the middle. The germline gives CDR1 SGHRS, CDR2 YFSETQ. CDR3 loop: CASSFGTASGEKLFF. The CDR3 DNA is TGCGCCAGCAGCTTTGGTACAGCCTCCGGAGAAAAACTGTTTTTT.

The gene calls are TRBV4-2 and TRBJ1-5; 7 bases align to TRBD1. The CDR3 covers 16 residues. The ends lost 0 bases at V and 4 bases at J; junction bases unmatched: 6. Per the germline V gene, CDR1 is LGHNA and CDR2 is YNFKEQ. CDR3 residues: CASSQEKGAVNQPQHF. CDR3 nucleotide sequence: TGTGCCAGCAGCCAAGAAAAGGGGGCGGTGAATCAGCCCCAGCATTTT.

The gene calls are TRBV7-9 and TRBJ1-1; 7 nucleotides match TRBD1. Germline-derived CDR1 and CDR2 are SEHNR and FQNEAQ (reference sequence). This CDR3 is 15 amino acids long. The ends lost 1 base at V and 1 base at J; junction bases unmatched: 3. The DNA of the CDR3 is TGTGCCAGCAGCTTAGGGGGGGACAGGAACACTGAAGCTTTCTTT. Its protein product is CASSLGGDRNTEAFF.

CDR3 nucleotides: TGTGCCACCACCCCTGGGAGGGTTGGAAATCAGCCCCAGCATTTT. It translates to CATTPGRVGNQPQHF. The chain links TRBV15 to TRBJ1-5, with D hard to call. This CDR3 has 15 residues. From germline, CDR1 is LNHNV and CDR2 YYDKDF (reference sequence). The V end lost 7 bases, the J end lost 4 bases, and 17 bases lay between the germline ends. The full variable domain, in which reference TRBV15 and TRBJ1-5 provide the parts outside the CDR3, is DAMVIQNPRYQVTQFGKPVTLSCSQTLNHNVMYWYQQKSSQAPKLLFHYYDKDFNNEADTPDNFQSRRPNTSFCFLDIRSPGLGDTAMYLCATTPGRVGNQPQHFGDGTRLSIL.

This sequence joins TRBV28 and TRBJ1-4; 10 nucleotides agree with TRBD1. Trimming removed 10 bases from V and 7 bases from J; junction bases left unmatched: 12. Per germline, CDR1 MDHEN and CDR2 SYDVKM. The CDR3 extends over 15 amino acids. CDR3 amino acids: CATQSRGQGFEKLFF. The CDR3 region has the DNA TGTGCCACCCAGTCGAGGGGACAGGGGTTTGAAAAACTGTTTTTT. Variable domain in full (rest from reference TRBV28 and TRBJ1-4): DVKVTQSSRYLVKRTGEKVFLECVQDMDHENMFWYRQDPGLGLRLIYFSYDVKMKEKGDIPEGYSVSREKKERFSLILESASTNQTSMYLCATQSRGQGFEKLFFGSGTQLSVL.

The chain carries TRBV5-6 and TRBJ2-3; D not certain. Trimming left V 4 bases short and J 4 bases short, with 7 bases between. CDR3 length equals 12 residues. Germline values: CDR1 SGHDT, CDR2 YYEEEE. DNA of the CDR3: TGTGCCAGCAGCCAGGCCCCAGATACGCAGTATTTT. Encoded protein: CASSQAPDTQYF.

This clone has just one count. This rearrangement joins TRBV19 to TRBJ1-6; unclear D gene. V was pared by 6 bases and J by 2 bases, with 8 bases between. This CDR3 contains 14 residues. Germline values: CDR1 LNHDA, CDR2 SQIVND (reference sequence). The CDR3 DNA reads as TGTGCCAGTAGCGGGGAGGCCTATAATTCACCCCTCCACTTT. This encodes CASSGEAYNSPLHF.

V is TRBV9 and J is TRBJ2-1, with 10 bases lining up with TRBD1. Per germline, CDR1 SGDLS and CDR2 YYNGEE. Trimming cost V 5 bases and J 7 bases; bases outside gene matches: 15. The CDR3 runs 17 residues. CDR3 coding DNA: TGTGCCAGCAGTGCCCCCTGGGACAGGGGTTCGCGGAATGAGCAGTTCTTC. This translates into CASSAPWDRGSRNEQFF.

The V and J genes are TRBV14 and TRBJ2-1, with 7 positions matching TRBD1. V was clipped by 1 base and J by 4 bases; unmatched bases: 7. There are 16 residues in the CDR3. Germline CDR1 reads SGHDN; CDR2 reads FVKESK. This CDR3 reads CASSQAGTVNYNEQFF. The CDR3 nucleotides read TGTGCCAGCAGCCAAGCTGGGACAGTTAATTACAATGAGCAGTTCTTC.

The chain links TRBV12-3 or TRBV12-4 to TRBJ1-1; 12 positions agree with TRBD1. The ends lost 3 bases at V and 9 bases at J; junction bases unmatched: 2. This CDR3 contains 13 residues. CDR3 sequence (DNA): TGTGCCAGCAGTTTGGGGACAGGGGGCAAAGCTTTCTTT. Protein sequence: CASSLGTGGKAFF.

The DNA of the CDR3 is TGTGCCAGCAGCTTAGGGACAGGGGACTACAATGAGCAGTTCTTC. Translated, it gives CASSLGTGDYNEQFF. The genes are TRBV7-9 and TRBJ2-1; 9 bases map to TRBD1. CDR3 size: 15 residues. V was clipped by 1 base and J by 3 bases; unmatched bases: 1. Germline V gives CDR1 SEHNR, CDR2 FQNEAQ (reference sequence).

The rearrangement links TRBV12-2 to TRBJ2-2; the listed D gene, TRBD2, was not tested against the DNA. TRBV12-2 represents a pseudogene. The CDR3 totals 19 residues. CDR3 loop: CASRHKRTELAVNTGELFF. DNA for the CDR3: TGTGCAAGTCGCCACAAACGTACAGAACTAGCGGTAAACACCGGGGAGCTGTTTTTT.

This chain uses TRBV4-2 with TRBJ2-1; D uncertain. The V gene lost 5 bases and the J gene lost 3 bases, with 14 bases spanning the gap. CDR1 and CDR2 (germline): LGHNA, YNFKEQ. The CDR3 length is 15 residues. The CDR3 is CASSTNLRYYNEQFF. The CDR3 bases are TGTGCCAGCAGCACCAACCTGAGGTACTACAATGAGCAGTTCTTC.

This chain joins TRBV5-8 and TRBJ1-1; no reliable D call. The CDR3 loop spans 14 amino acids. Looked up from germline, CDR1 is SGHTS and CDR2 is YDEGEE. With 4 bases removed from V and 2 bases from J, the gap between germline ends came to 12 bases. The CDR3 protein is CASSARALNTEAFF. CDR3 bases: TGTGCCAGCAGCGCTAGAGCGCTCAACACTGAAGCTTTCTTT.